These T cell receptor beta chains were read from a single sample in a study of OX40 agonist ivuxolimab in advanced cancers. Sequenced by immunoSEQ multiplex PCR; TCRdb stores in-frame clones only, minus some. The sample records roughly 15,000 clones, 82% being singletons. Sample: CD4+ or CD8+ T cells sorted from blood, taken in a trial of the OX40 agonist ivuxolimab. These receptors were taken from an adult with an advanced solid tumor such as melanoma, head and neck, liver or kidney cancer. Both conserved end residues are part of each CDR3. A D gene is named only where the DNA matches it firmly. Clone size is given for some rows only: seen once, a few or many times, or a class if the clone is expanded.

D gene: NA; V gene: TRBV4-1; J gene: TRBJ1-5; clone size: NA; CDR3 DNA: TGCGCCAGCAGCCAAGGCCTCAATCAGCCCCAGCATTTT; CDR3 protein: CASSQGLNQPQHF
D gene: NA; V gene: TRBV19; J gene: TRBJ2-7; clone size: NA; CDR3 DNA: TGTGCCAGTAGTACCGCCGCTGGGGCAGCTTCCTACGAGCAGTACTTC; CDR3 protein: CASSTAAGAASYEQYF
D gene: TRBD2; V gene: TRBV4-2; J gene: TRBJ2-4; clone size: NA; CDR3 DNA: TGTGCCAGCAGCCCCCGGAGCGGGGGTGAAGTAAACATTCAGTACTTC; CDR3 protein: CASSPRSGGEVNIQYF
D gene: NA; V gene: TRBV5-1; J gene: TRBJ1-5; clone size: many; CDR3 DNA: TGCGCCAGCAGCTTCGCAGGGGATGGTCAGCCCCAGCATTTT; CDR3 protein: CASSFAGDGQPQHF
D gene: NA; V gene: TRBV9; J gene: TRBJ1-4; clone size: NA; CDR3 DNA: TGTGCCAGCAGCGTAGGTAGGATCGGGGAAAAACTGTTTTTT; CDR3 protein: CASSVGRIGEKLFF
D gene: NA; V gene: TRBV19; J gene: TRBJ1-2; clone size: once; CDR3 DNA: TGTGCCAGTAGTATGTCCGCGGCGGCTAACTATGGCTACACCTTC; CDR3 protein: CASSMSAAANYGYTF
D gene: NA; V gene: TRBV7-9; J gene: TRBJ1-1; clone size: large; CDR3 DNA: TGTGCCAGCAGCTTAGACACCACTGAAGCTTTCTTT; CDR3 protein: CASSLDTTEAFF
D gene: NA; V gene: TRBV10-3; J gene: TRBJ1-5; clone size: NA; CDR3 DNA: TGTGCCATCAGTGAGTCGGAGGGGTATAGCAATCAGCCCCAGCATTTT; CDR3 protein: CAISESEGYSNQPQHF
D gene: TRBD2; V gene: TRBV6-4; J gene: TRBJ2-7; clone size: NA; CDR3 DNA: TGTGCCAGCAGTGAGAGCGGGGAGGGAGGTGAGCAGTACTTC; CDR3 protein: CASSESGEGGEQYF
D gene: NA; V gene: TRBV2; J gene: TRBJ1-1; clone size: few; CDR3 DNA: TGTGCCAGCAGTGAGGCAGCAACTACGAACACTGAAGCTTTCTTT; CDR3 protein: CASSEAATTNTEAFF
D gene: TRBD1; V gene: TRBV14; J gene: TRBJ1-1; clone size: NA; CDR3 DNA: TGTGCCAGCAGCCAAGGTGGCGGGGACAGTTACACTGAAGCTTTCTTT; CDR3 protein: CASSQGGGDSYTEAFF
D gene: NA; V gene: TRBV27; J gene: TRBJ1-1; clone size: NA; CDR3 DNA: TGTGCCAGCAGATCCCGAAGTCTGGCCCAACGCACTGAAGCTTTCTTT; CDR3 protein: CASRSRSLAQRTEAFF
D gene: NA; V gene: TRBV7-6; J gene: TRBJ1-1; clone size: NA; CDR3 DNA: TGTGCCAGCAGCTCCGGAGGGAGAGATGGAGCTTTCTTT; CDR3 protein: CASSSGGRDGAFF
D gene: NA; V gene: TRBV27; J gene: TRBJ2-1; clone size: few; CDR3 DNA: TGTGCCAGCCAGGGACTCAGCTCCTACAATGAGCAGTTCTTC; CDR3 protein: CASQGLSSYNEQFF
D gene: NA; V gene: TRBV21-1; J gene: TRBJ2-7; clone size: few; CDR3 DNA: TGTGCCAGCAGCCCCCGCTCCTCGGGAGGGACAGGGGCTTACGAGCAGTACTTC; CDR3 protein: CASSPRSSGGTGAYEQYF
D gene: NA; V gene: TRBV27; J gene: TRBJ2-7; clone size: NA; CDR3 DNA: TGTGCCAGCGGGCCCGAGTTCGAGCAGTACTTC; CDR3 protein: CASGPEFEQYF
D gene: TRBD1; V gene: TRBV9; J gene: TRBJ1-4; clone size: NA; CDR3 DNA: TGTGCCAGCAGCGTAGAGGACAGGGGTAATGAAAAACTGTTTTTT; CDR3 protein: CASSVEDRGNEKLFF
D gene: NA; V gene: TRBV9; J gene: TRBJ2-7; clone size: NA; CDR3 DNA: TGTGCCAGCAGCGTAGCTGCGGGCCTCTCCTACGAGCAGTACTTC; CDR3 protein: CASSVAAGLSYEQYF
D gene: NA; V gene: TRBV6-5; J gene: TRBJ1-3; clone size: NA; CDR3 DNA: TGTGCCAGCAGTTCCTCGTATTTGGGGGCAGGAAACACCATATATTTT; CDR3 protein: CASSSSYLGAGNTIYF
D gene: NA; V gene: TRBV14; J gene: TRBJ2-7; clone size: NA; CDR3 DNA: TGTGCCAGCAGCCAAGCAGGGAGCCCCTACGAGCAGTACTTC; CDR3 protein: CASSQAGSPYEQYF
D gene: NA; V gene: TRBV18; J gene: TRBJ2-2; clone size: large; CDR3 DNA: TGTGCCAGCTCACCCTCCGCCGGTCTCACCGGGGAGCTGTTTTTT; CDR3 protein: CASSPSAGLTGELFF
D gene: TRBD1; V gene: TRBV10-1; J gene: TRBJ2-7; clone size: NA; CDR3 DNA: TGCGCCAGCATCCCGGGACAGGGTCAATTCGGCGAGCAGTACTTC; CDR3 protein: CASIPGQGQFGEQYF
D gene: TRBD1; V gene: TRBV10-2; J gene: TRBJ1-2; clone size: medium-sized; CDR3 DNA: TGCGCCAGCTGGGACAGTCGAAGCTATGGCTACACCTTC; CDR3 protein: CASWDSRSYGYTF
D gene: TRBD1; V gene: TRBV4-3; J gene: TRBJ2-1; clone size: few; CDR3 DNA: TGCGCCAGCAGCCCAAGAGGACAGGGGGGTTCGGATGAGCAGTTCTTC; CDR3 protein: CASSPRGQGGSDEQFF
D gene: NA; V gene: TRBV19; J gene: TRBJ1-1; clone size: few; CDR3 DNA: TGTGCCAGTAGCGGGACATTGAACACTGAAGCTTTCTTT; CDR3 protein: CASSGTLNTEAFF
D gene: NA; V gene: TRBV7-3; J gene: TRBJ1-1; clone size: NA; CDR3 DNA: TGTGCCAGCAGCTTAATCGCGGGGAACACTGAAGCTTTCTTT; CDR3 protein: CASSLIAGNTEAFF
D gene: TRBD2; V gene: TRBV15; J gene: TRBJ2-3; clone size: large; CDR3 DNA: TGTGCCACCAGCAGGGATACTTTAGCGGGGGGGCCAAAGGATACGCAGTATTTT; CDR3 protein: CATSRDTLAGGPKDTQYF
D gene: TRBD1; V gene: TRBV27; J gene: TRBJ1-5; clone size: NA; CDR3 DNA: TGTGCCAGCAGTAGAGGGACAGGGTTTCAGCCCCAGCATTTT; CDR3 protein: CASSRGTGFQPQHF
D gene: NA; V gene: TRBV30; J gene: TRBJ2-7; clone size: NA; CDR3 DNA: TGTGCCTGGAGCAGGGACTCCTACGAGCAGTACTTC; CDR3 protein: CAWSRDSYEQYF
D gene: TRBD1; V gene: TRBV7-3; J gene: TRBJ2-7; clone size: NA; CDR3 DNA: TGTGCCAGCAGCCCGGGACAGGGGGCCTACGAGCAGTACTTC; CDR3 protein: CASSPGQGAYEQYF
D gene: NA; V gene: TRBV7-2; J gene: TRBJ2-2; clone size: NA; CDR3 DNA: TGTGCCAGCAGCTCGGGGTTGGCAGGATTCGCCGGGGAGCTGTTTTTT; CDR3 protein: CASSSGLAGFAGELFF
D gene: NA; V gene: TRBV9; J gene: TRBJ2-5; clone size: NA; CDR3 DNA: TGTGCCAGCAGCGATGGGGGTCGGGAGACCCAGTACTTC; CDR3 protein: CASSDGGRETQYF
D gene: NA; V gene: TRBV7-2; J gene: TRBJ2-3; clone size: NA; CDR3 DNA: TGTGCCAGCAGCTTGACAGGGAGGAAGACAGATACGCAGTATTTT; CDR3 protein: CASSLTGRKTDTQYF
D gene: NA; V gene: TRBV13; J gene: TRBJ2-3; clone size: NA; CDR3 DNA: TGTGCCAGCAGCTTAGGGGCCCGAGCCGGGGATACGCAGTATTTT; CDR3 protein: CASSLGARAGDTQYF
D gene: NA; V gene: TRBV2; J gene: TRBJ1-1; clone size: NA; CDR3 DNA: TGTGCCAGTAGGGCGGGCGGCACTGAAGCTTTCTTT; CDR3 protein: CASRAGGTEAFF
D gene: NA; V gene: TRBV6-5; J gene: TRBJ1-1; clone size: NA; CDR3 DNA: TGTGCCAGCAGTTACTCGTCGGGCTTCGGCACTGAAGCTTTCTTT; CDR3 protein: CASSYSSGFGTEAFF
D gene: NA; V gene: TRBV10-1; J gene: TRBJ2-3; clone size: NA; CDR3 DNA: TGCGCCAGCAGTGGGGGGCCAGGAGATACGCAGTATTTT; CDR3 protein: CASSGGPGDTQYF
D gene: TRBD1; V gene: TRBV10-3; J gene: TRBJ2-5; clone size: NA; CDR3 DNA: TGTGCCATCAGTGGCCGGGACAGGGGGCCCGAGACCCAGTACTTC; CDR3 protein: CAISGRDRGPETQYF
D gene: NA; V gene: TRBV19; J gene: TRBJ1-5; clone size: NA; CDR3 DNA: TGTGCCAGCGGCCAGCCCCAGCATTTT; CDR3 protein: CASGQPQHF
D gene: NA; V gene: TRBV28; J gene: TRBJ2-1; clone size: NA; CDR3 DNA: TGTGCCAGCAGTTTAGGGGACCGATACTACAATGAGCAGTTCTTC; CDR3 protein: CASSLGDRYYNEQFF
D gene: NA; V gene: TRBV28; J gene: TRBJ2-7; clone size: NA; CDR3 DNA: TGTGCCAGCAGTCCCCCGTTTGAGGGGCTTTCCTACGAGCAGTACTTC; CDR3 protein: CASSPPFEGLSYEQYF
D gene: NA; V gene: TRBV7-8; J gene: TRBJ2-1; clone size: NA; CDR3 DNA: TGTGCCAGCAGCCTGCGTCGGAATGAGCAGTTCTTC; CDR3 protein: CASSLRRNEQFF
D gene: NA; V gene: TRBV28; J gene: TRBJ2-3; clone size: NA; CDR3 DNA: TGTGCCAGCAGTTGGACTGATGATACGCAGTATTTT; CDR3 protein: CASSWTDDTQYF
D gene: NA; V gene: TRBV9; J gene: TRBJ2-6; clone size: NA; CDR3 DNA: TGTGCCAGCACCTCATCTGGGGCCAACGTCCTGACTTTC; CDR3 protein: CASTSSGANVLTF
D gene: NA; V gene: TRBV4-1; J gene: TRBJ1-1; clone size: few; CDR3 DNA: TGCGCCAGCAGCCTCGGACAGCTCACTGAAGCTTTCTTT; CDR3 protein: CASSLGQLTEAFF
D gene: NA; V gene: TRBV6-4; J gene: TRBJ1-6; clone size: few; CDR3 DNA: TGTGCCAGCAGTGAGGACTATAATTCACCCCTCCACTTT; CDR3 protein: CASSEDYNSPLHF